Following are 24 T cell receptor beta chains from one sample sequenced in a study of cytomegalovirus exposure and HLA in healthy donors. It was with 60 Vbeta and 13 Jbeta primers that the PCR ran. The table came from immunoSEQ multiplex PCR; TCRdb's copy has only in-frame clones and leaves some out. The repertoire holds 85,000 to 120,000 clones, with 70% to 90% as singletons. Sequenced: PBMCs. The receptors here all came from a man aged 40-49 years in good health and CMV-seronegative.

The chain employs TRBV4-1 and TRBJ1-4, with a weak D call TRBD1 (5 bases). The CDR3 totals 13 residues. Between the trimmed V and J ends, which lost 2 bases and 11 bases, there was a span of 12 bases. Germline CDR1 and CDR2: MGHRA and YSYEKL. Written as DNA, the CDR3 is TGCGCCAGCAGCCAACGCTCAAAGGGGAAACTGTTTTTT. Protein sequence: CASSQRSKGKLFF.

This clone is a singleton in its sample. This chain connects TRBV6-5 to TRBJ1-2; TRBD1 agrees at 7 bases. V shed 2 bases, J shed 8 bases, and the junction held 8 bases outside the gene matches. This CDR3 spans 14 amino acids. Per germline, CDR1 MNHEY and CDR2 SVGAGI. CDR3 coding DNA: TGTGCCAGCAGTTACAACTTCCAGGGGGGAGGCTACACCTTC. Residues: CASSYNFQGGGYTF.

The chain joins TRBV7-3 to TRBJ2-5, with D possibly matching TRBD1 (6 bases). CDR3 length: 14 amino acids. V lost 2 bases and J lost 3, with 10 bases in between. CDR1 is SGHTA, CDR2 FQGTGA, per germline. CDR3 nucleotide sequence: TGTGCCAGCAGCTTACAGGGGCGCGAAGAGACCCAGTACTTC. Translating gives CASSLQGREETQYF.

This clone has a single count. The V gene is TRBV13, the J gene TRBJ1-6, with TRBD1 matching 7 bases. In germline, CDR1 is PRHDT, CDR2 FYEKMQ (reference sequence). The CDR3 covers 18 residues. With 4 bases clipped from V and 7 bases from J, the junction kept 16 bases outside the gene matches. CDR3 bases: TGTGCCAGCAGCTCGCGCCGGGACAGTTTGACGAACAATTCACCCCTCCACTTT. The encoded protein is CASSSRRDSLTNNSPLHF.

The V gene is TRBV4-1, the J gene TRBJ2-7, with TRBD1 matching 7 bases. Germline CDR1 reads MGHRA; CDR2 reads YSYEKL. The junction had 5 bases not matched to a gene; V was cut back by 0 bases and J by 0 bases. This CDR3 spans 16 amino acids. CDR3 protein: CASSQDFGTDSYEQYF. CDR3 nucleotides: TGCGCCAGCAGCCAAGATTTTGGGACAGACTCCTACGAGCAGTACTTC.

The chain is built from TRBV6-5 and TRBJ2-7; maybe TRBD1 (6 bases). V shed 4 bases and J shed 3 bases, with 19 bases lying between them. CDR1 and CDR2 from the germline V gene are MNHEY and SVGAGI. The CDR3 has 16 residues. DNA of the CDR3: TGTGCCAGCAGTTTCCGACCGGACGAGGACAGCTACGAGCAGTACTTC. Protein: CASSFRPDEDSYEQYF.

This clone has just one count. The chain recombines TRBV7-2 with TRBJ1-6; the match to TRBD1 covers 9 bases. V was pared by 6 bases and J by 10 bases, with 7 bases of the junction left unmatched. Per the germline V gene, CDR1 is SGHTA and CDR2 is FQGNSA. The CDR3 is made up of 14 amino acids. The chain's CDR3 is CASRDRQGESPLHF. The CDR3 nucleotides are TGTGCCAGCAGGGACAGACAGGGGGAATCACCCCTCCACTTT. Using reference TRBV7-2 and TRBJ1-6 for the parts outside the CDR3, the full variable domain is GAGVSQSPSNKVTEKGKDVELRCDPISGHTALYWYRQSLGQGLEFLIYFQGNSAPDKSGLPSDRFSAERTGGSVSTLTIQRTQQEDSAVYLCASRDRQGESPLHFGNGTRLTVT.

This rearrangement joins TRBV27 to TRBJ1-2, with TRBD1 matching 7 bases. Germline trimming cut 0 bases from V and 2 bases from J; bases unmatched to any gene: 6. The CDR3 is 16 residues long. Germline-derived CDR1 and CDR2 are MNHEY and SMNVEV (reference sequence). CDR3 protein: CASSLSSLTGNYGYTF. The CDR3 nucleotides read TGTGCCAGCAGTTTATCCTCCTTGACAGGGAACTATGGCTACACCTTC.

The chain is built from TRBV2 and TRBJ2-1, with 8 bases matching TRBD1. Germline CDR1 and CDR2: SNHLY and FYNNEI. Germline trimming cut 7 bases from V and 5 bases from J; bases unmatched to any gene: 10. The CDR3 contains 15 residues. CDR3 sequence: CASKKQGARNNEQFF. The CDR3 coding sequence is TGTGCCAGCAAAAAGCAGGGGGCGAGGAACAATGAGCAGTTCTTC.

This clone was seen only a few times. The CDR3 DNA is TGTGCCACCAGCAGAGCCAGGGAATACACTGAAGCTTTCTTT. This codes for CATSRAREYTEAFF. The chain combines TRBV15 with TRBJ1-1; possible D gene TRBD1, 5 bases. Germline CDR1 and CDR2: LNHNV and YYDKDF (reference sequence). The CDR3 loop spans 14 amino acids. Trimming cost V 1 base and J 3 bases, with 9 bases left between them. The full variable domain, rest sourced from reference TRBV15 and TRBJ1-1, is DAMVIQNPRYQVTQFGKPVTLSCSQTLNHNVMYWYQQKSSQAPKLLFHYYDKDFNNEADTPDNFQSRRPNTSFCFLDIRSPGLGDTAMYLCATSRAREYTEAFFGQGTRLTVV.

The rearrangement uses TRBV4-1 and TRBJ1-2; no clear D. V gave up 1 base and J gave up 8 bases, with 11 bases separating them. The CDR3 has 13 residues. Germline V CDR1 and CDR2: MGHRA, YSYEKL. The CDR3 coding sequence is TGCGCCAGCAGCCAAGTTGCAGGTGGGGGCTACACCTTC. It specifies CASSQVAGGGYTF.

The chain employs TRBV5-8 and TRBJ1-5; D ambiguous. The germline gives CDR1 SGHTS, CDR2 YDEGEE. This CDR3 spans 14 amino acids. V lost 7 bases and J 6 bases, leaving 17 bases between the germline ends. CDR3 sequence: CASGFSGGSQPQHF. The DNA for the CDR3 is TGTGCCAGCGGATTTTCAGGAGGAAGTCAGCCCCAGCATTTT.

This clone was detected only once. For the CDR3, the DNA is TGTGCCAGCAGTTACTTAAAGGGGGGGGACAATGAGCAGTTCTTC. This codes for CASSYLKGGDNEQFF. The chain recombines TRBV6-5 with TRBJ2-1; maybe TRBD2 (7 bases). Trimming cost V 1 base and J 5 bases, with 12 bases left between them. CDR1 is MNHEY, CDR2 SVGAGI, per germline. This CDR3 is built from 15 residues.

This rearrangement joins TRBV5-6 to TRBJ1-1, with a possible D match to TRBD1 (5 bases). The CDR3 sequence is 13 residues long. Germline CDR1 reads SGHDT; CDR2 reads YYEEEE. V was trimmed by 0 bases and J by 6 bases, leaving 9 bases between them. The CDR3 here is CASSLVQAPEAFF. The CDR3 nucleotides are TGTGCCAGCAGCTTGGTACAGGCACCTGAAGCTTTCTTT.

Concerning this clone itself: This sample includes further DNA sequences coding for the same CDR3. CDR3 coding DNA: TGTGCCAGCAGTGCGGGCAGGGTGGGCAATCAGCCCCAGCATTTT. It codes for CASSAGRVGNQPQHF. The chain couples TRBV2 to TRBJ1-5, with D possibly TRBD1 on 5 matching bases. Trimming took 4 bases from V and 2 from J, leaving 12 bases between them. The CDR3 contains 15 residues. Germline V CDR1 and CDR2: SNHLY, FYNNEI. The full variable domain, its missing parts supplied by reference TRBV2 and TRBJ1-5, is EPEVTQTPSHQVTQMGQEVILRCVPISNHLYFYWYRQILGQKVEFLVSFYNNEISEKSEIFDDQFSVERPDGSNFTLKIRSTKLEDSAMYFCASSAGRVGNQPQHFGDGTRLSIL.

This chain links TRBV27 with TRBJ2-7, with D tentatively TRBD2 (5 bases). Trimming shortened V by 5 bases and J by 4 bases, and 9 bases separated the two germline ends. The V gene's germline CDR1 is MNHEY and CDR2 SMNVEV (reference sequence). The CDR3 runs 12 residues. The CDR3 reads CASSPGIYEQYF. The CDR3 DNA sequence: TGTGCCAGCAGTCCGGGAATTTACGAGCAGTACTTC.

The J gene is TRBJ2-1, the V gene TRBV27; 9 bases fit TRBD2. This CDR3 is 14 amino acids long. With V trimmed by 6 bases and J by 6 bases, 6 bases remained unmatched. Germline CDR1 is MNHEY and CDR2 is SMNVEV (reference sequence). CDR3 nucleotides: TGTGCCAGCAGACCGGGACTAGCCGTCAATGAGCAGTTCTTC. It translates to CASRPGLAVNEQFF.

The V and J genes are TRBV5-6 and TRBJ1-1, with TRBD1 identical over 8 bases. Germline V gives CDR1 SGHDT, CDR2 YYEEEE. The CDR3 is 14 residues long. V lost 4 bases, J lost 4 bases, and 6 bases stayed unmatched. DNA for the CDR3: TGTGCCAGCAGCCCCCAGGACAGGGCCACTGAAGCTTTCTTT. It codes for CASSPQDRATEAFF.

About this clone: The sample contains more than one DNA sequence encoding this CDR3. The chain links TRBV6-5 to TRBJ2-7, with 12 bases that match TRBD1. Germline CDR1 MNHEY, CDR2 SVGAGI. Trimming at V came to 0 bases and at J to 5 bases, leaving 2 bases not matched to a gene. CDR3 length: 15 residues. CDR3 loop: CASSYSGTGGHEQYF. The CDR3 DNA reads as TGTGCCAGCAGTTACTCAGGGACAGGGGGCCACGAGCAGTACTTC.

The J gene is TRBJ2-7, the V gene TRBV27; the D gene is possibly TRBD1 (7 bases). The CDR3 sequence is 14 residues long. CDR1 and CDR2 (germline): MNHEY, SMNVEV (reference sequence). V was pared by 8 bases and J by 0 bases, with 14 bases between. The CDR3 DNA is TGTGCCAGCGGAAGACAGGGACTCTCCTACGAGCAGTACTTC. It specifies CASGRQGLSYEQYF.

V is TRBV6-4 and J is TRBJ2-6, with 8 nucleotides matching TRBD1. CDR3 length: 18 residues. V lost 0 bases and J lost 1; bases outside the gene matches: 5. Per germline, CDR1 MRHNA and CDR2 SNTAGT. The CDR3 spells CASSDSSGGASGANVLTF. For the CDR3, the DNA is TGTGCCAGCAGTGACTCGTCAGGGGGCGCGTCTGGGGCCAACGTCCTGACTTTC.

CDR3 in DNA: TGTGCCAGCAGCTCTATAGCGGGGGGGAACAATGAGCAGTTCTTC. This translates into CASSSIAGGNNEQFF. The chain employs TRBV4-2 and TRBJ2-1; TRBD2 matches at 11 bases. Germline lookup yields CDR1 LGHNA and CDR2 YNFKEQ. The CDR3 contains 15 residues. J lost 5 bases, V lost 5 bases, and 5 bases had no gene match.

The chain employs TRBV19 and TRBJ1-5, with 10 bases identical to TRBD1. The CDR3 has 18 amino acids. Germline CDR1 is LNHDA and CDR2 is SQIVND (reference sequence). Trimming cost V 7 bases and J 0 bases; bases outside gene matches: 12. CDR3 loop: CASNLDRGGDYSNQPQHF. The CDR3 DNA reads TGTGCCAGTAACCTGGACAGGGGGGGAGATTATAGCAATCAGCCCCAGCATTTT.

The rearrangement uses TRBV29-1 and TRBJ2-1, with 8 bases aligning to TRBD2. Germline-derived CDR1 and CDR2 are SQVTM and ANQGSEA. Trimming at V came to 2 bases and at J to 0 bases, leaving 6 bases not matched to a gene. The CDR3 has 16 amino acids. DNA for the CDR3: TGCAGCGTTGAATCCCCAGCGGGGGCCTCCTACAATGAGCAGTTCTTC. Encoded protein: CSVESPAGASYNEQFF.